These 15 T cell receptor beta chains came from one sample sequenced in a study of T cell repertoires in cytomegalovirus infection. Via MiXCR, TCRdb re-called the reads, giving one row per CDR3 protein. The repertoire includes under 200,000 distinct CDR3 sequences, 8% to 10% of them detected once, and about 4.2% sits in the top ten. Sequenced material: PBMCs. Receptor source: a human donor in good health (CMV status not recorded). Some clones in this sample may be carry-over from other donors' samples.

This clonotype was seen a handful of times. The rearrangement uses TRBV7-8 and TRBJ2-7; D unresolved. CDR1 SGHVS and CDR2 FQNEAQ come from the germline V gene. Trimming removed 5 bases at V and 2 bases at J, with 13 bases between. The CDR3 is 14 residues long. The CDR3 nucleotides read TGTGCCAGCAGCGTTTATCAGACCCCCTACGAGCAGTACTTC. It yields the protein CASSVYQTPYEQYF.

This clonotype was observed many times. The chain uses TRBV6-2 or TRBV6-3 and TRBJ2-7, with D possibly called TRBD1 or TRBD2 (5 bases each). Germline values: CDR1 MNHEY, CDR2 SVGEGT. Deletions cut 6 bases from V and 2 bases from J, with 20 bases between. This CDR3 is 16 amino acids long. CDR3 coding DNA: TGTGCCAGCAGGGGACGAGACAGCCTGCTAACCTACGAGCAGTACTTC. As protein: CASRGRDSLLTYEQYF.

This clonotype was found a few times. CDR3 residues: CASSLTQGAAKNIQYF. The CDR3 bases are TGTGCCAGCAGCCTAACCCAAGGGGCAGCCAAAAACATTCAGTACTTC. The rearrangement uses TRBV14 and TRBJ2-4; possibly TRBD1 for D (5 bases). V was clipped by 4 bases and J by 0 bases, with 13 bases between them. CDR1 and CDR2 from the germline V gene are SGHDN and FVKESK. The CDR3 contains 16 residues.

The rearrangement links TRBV20-1 to TRBJ1-2; D is uncertain. CDR1 DFQATT and CDR2 SNEGSKA come from the germline V gene (reference sequence). The CDR3 has 14 residues. Between the trimmed V and J ends, which lost 8 bases and 3 bases, there was a span of 19 bases. The CDR3 spells CSRFNGWEHYGYTF. The CDR3 nucleotides are TGCAGTCGGTTTAATGGGTGGGAGCACTATGGCTACACCTTC.

The chain employs TRBV4-3 and TRBJ2-5; D call uncertain. This CDR3 has 12 residues. Germline CDR1 LGHNA, CDR2 YSLEER. Trimming took off 0 bases at V and 3 bases at J, with 2 bases between the two ends. In DNA form, the CDR3 reads TGCGCCAGCAGCCAAGATAAAGAGACCCAGTACTTC. This translates into CASSQDKETQYF.

This clonotype was seen a handful of times. The chain joins TRBV12-3 or TRBV12-4 to TRBJ1-1, with D possibly matching TRBD1 (6 bases). The CDR3 has 16 amino acids. Trimming took off 6 bases at V and 6 bases at J, with 23 bases between the two ends. The CDR3 sequence: CASRPSGTPKGAEAFF. In DNA, the CDR3 is TGTGCCAGCAGACCCTCCGGGACACCAAAGGGCGCTGAAGCTTTCTTT.

This clonotype was found a few times. The chain recombines TRBV10-3 with TRBJ2-1, with 7 bases aligning to TRBD2. V was pared by 0 bases and J by 0 bases, with 8 bases of the junction left unmatched. This CDR3 has 18 amino acids. Germline values: CDR1 ENHRY, CDR2 SYGVKD. The CDR3 spells CAISESRASGSSYNEQFF. DNA for the CDR3: TGTGCCATCAGTGAGTCGAGGGCTAGCGGTAGCTCCTACAATGAGCAGTTCTTC.

The sample holds a few counts of this clonotype. The V call is TRBV18, the J call TRBJ1-5; D is ambiguous. From germline, CDR1 is KGHSH and CDR2 LQKENI. Trimming took 5 bases from V and 0 from J, leaving 14 bases between them. This CDR3 spans 16 amino acids. CDR3 coding DNA: TGTGCCAGCTCATTAAGGACCGTGAATAGCAATCAGCCCCAGCATTTT. It is translated as CASSLRTVNSNQPQHF.

This clonotype was observed at least ten times. The chain combines TRBV7-9 with TRBJ2-3; D not resolved. Germline CDR1 SEHNR, CDR2 FQNEAQ (reference sequence). Trimming cost V 5 bases and J 0 bases, with 9 bases left between them. The length of the CDR3 is 14 residues. CDR3 bases: TGTGCCAGCAGCCCCTTAGTCAGCACAGATACGCAGTATTTT. Translation: CASSPLVSTDTQYF.

Ten or more counts support this clonotype. The CDR3 DNA reads as TGTGCTAGTGGTTTGGTACTTCTTGGCAGTTCTAACTATGGCTACACCTTC. This gives the protein CASGLVLLGSSNYGYTF. V is TRBV12-5 and J is TRBJ1-2; D is unresolved. The CDR3 runs to 17 residues. Germline V CDR1 and CDR2: LGHNT, FRNRAP. V lost 0 bases, J lost 0 bases, and 14 bases lay in between.

This clonotype has ten or more counts. J is TRBJ1-3 and V is TRBV6-2 or TRBV6-3, with D uncertain. This CDR3 is built from 13 residues. CDR1 and CDR2 (germline): MNHEY, SVGEGT. The germline V and J ends were trimmed by 3 bases and 3 bases, with 6 bases remaining between them. This CDR3 is CASSYRFGNTIYF. Here the CDR3 DNA reads TGTGCCAGCAGTTATCGCTTTGGAAACACCATATATTTT.

This clonotype has a handful of counts. The chain recombines TRBV18 with TRBJ2-7; 8 positions agree with TRBD1. Germline V lookup: CDR1 KGHSH, CDR2 LQKENI. The CDR3 is made up of 14 amino acids. V lost 0 bases to trimming and J lost 3 bases; unmatched junction nucleotides: 1. This CDR3 reads CASSPPTGDYEQYF. CDR3 sequence (DNA): TGTGCCAGCTCACCACCGACAGGGGACTACGAGCAGTACTTC. The full variable domain, its missing parts supplied by reference TRBV18 and TRBJ2-7, is NAGVMQNPRHLVRRRGQEARLRCSPMKGHSHVYWYRQLPEEGLKFMVYLQKENIIDESGMPKERFSAEFPKEGPSILRIQQVVRGDSAAYFCASSPPTGDYEQYFGPGTRLTVT.

The V and J genes are TRBV29-1 and TRBJ1-1; 10 bases are a match to TRBD1. Trimming removed 6 bases from V and 4 bases from J; junction bases left unmatched: 8. Germline CDR1 reads SQVTM; CDR2 reads ANQGSEA. The CDR3 covers 14 residues. The CDR3 here is CSVRDRGGFTEAFF. CDR3 coding DNA: TGCAGCGTAAGGGACAGGGGCGGGTTCACTGAAGCTTTCTTT.

The rearrangement joins TRBV28 to TRBJ1-2, with 9 bases that match TRBD1. J lost 8 bases, V lost 8 bases, and 6 bases had no gene match. The CDR3 runs 12 residues. CDR1 MDHEN and CDR2 SYDVKM come from the germline V gene. CDR3 region: CASDRGGTGYTF. The DNA of the CDR3 is TGTGCCAGCGACAGGGGGGGTACGGGCTACACCTTC.

In its sample, this clonotype was seen many times. The rearrangement joins TRBV7-8 to TRBJ1-1, with D perhaps matching TRBD1 (5 bases). With 3 bases removed from V and 3 bases from J, the gap between germline ends came to 8 bases. Germline V gene sequence: CDR1 SGHVS, CDR2 FQNEAQ. This CDR3 comprises 13 residues. The CDR3 is CASSFRGHTEAFF. The CDR3, as DNA: TGTGCCAGCAGCTTTCGGGGCCACACTGAAGCTTTCTTT.